These T cell receptor beta chains were read from a single sample in a study of control samples from healthy donors and cancer patients. The data were produced by immunoSEQ multiplex PCR, yet TCRdb's version contains in-frame clones alone and is incomplete. This sample has some 410,000 clones, with roughly 90% found just once. Sequencing input: PBMCs. The receptors stem from a man aged 40-49 years with head and neck cancer. CDR3s include the opening cysteine and the closing phenylalanine or tryptophan. Fields, in order: clone size, J gene, V gene, D gene, CDR3 length, CDR3 DNA, CDR3 protein. A D gene is named only where the DNA matches it firmly. Size values are once, few and many counts, or a class for expanded clones, and some rows have none.

.,TRBJ2-7,TRBV13,TRBD2,15,TGTGCCAGCAGCACTCGACTAGCGGGGGGGCAAGAGCAGTACTTC,CASSTRLAGGQEQYF
.,TRBJ1-2,TRBV2,.,15,TGTGCCAGCAGTGAGGGGCGGGGGCCTAACTATGGCTACACCTTC,CASSEGRGPNYGYTF
.,TRBJ2-7,TRBV27,.,13,TGTGCCCCCTCAGAGGCACACCACTACGAGCAGTACTTC,CAPSEAHHYEQYF
.,TRBJ2-3,TRBV30,.,13,TGTGCCTGGCGGGGAAGGGGCACAGATACGCAGTATTTT,CAWRGRGTDTQYF
.,TRBJ1-2,TRBV25-1,.,15,TGTGCCAGCAGAGTCGACGGGGGGCATAACTATGGCTACACCTTC,CASRVDGGHNYGYTF
.,TRBJ2-7,TRBV2,TRBD1,19,TGTGCCAGCAGTGAGCCGAACGCAAAATCCGGGACAGGGACCTACGAGCAGTACTTC,CASSEPNAKSGTGTYEQYF
once,TRBJ1-1,TRBV5-1,.,14,TGCGCCAGCAGAGTGATGCCGACGGCAAATGAAGCTTTCTTT,CASRVMPTANEAFF
once,TRBJ1-5,TRBV10-3,TRBD1,19,TGTGCCATCAAGGTTTCGGGGACAGGGGCCTCCCTAACCAATCAGCCCCAGCATTTT,CAIKVSGTGASLTNQPQHF
.,TRBJ2-3,TRBV6-5,.,16,TGTGCCAGCAGTTACTCTAACGGGGGAGGCGCAGATACGCAGTATTTT,CASSYSNGGGADTQYF
.,TRBJ2-3,TRBV6-5,TRBD1,13,TGTGCCAGCGGGGGACAGTTCACAGATACGCAGTATTTT,CASGGQFTDTQYF
.,TRBJ2-5,TRBV11-2,TRBD1,13,TGTGCCAGCAGCTGGACAGGGAGGGAGACCCAGTACTTC,CASSWTGRETQYF
once,TRBJ2-5,TRBV24-1,TRBD1,19,TGTGCCACCAGTGCTGGGGACAGAGATTTCTTGTACGGATCAGAGACCCAGTACTTC,CATSAGDRDFLYGSETQYF
.,TRBJ2-3,TRBV29-1,.,12,TGCAGCTTTGGGGTCTTCACAGATACGCAGTATTTT,CSFGVFTDTQYF
.,TRBJ1-1,TRBV5-5,.,14,TGTGCCAGCAGACTTACCGACAAGAACACTGAAGCTTTCTTT,CASRLTDKNTEAFF
.,TRBJ1-2,TRBV5-6,TRBD1,14,TGTGCCAGCAGCTTCGGCAGGGGGCACTATGGCTACACCTTC,CASSFGRGHYGYTF
once,TRBJ2-3,TRBV9,.,14,TGTGCCAGCAGCGTAGGGACGGCTACAGATACGCAGTATTTT,CASSVGTATDTQYF
few,TRBJ2-7,TRBV4-3,.,13,TGCGCCAGCAGCCAAGATCGTGCCTACGAGCAGTACTTC,CASSQDRAYEQYF
.,TRBJ2-7,TRBV30,.,14,TGTGCCTGGAGAAAAGGACTGGGAGCCTACGAGCAGTACTTC,CAWRKGLGAYEQYF
.,TRBJ2-7,TRBV15,TRBD2,15,TGTGCCACCAGCAGAGATCGGTTAGCGGGAGCCGAGCAGTACTTC,CATSRDRLAGAEQYF
.,TRBJ1-6,TRBV5-4,TRBD1,15,TGTGCCAGCAGCCAGGACAGGGGAAGCAATTCACCCCTCCACTTT,CASSQDRGSNSPLHF
once,TRBJ1-6,TRBV6-1,.,13,TGTGCCAGCAGTGAAGGGGGTAATTCACCCCTCCACTTT,CASSEGGNSPLHF
.,TRBJ2-1,TRBV19,TRBD2,16,TGTGCCAGTATGAGCGGGAGGGCCAGGGATTACAATGAGCAGTTCTTC,CASMSGRARDYNEQFF
.,TRBJ1-1,TRBV5-1,.,14,TGCGCCAGCAGCCCGGGACAACAGAACCCTGAAGCTTTCTTT,CASSPGQQNPEAFF
.,TRBJ2-5,TRBV11-3,TRBD2,16,TGTGCCAGCAGCGGAGGGACTAGCGGGAGCCAAGAGACCCAGTACTTC,CASSGGTSGSQETQYF
.,TRBJ1-6,TRBV2,.,10,TGTGCCAGCGGGTGGGTCACCCTCCACTTT,CASGWVTLHF
.,TRBJ1-3,TRBV13,.,12,TGTGCCAGCAGCTTACTCGGAAACACCATATATTTT,CASSLLGNTIYF
.,TRBJ1-3,TRBV15,TRBD1,21,TGTGCCACCAGTAGAGATCTAGTGGGACAGTTTAAGCCCGTCTCTGGAAACACCATATATTTT,CATSRDLVGQFKPVSGNTIYF
few,TRBJ1-1,TRBV6-5,TRBD1,15,TGTGCCAGCAGGGGACAGCGAATGAGGGGCACTGAAGCTTTCTTT,CASRGQRMRGTEAFF
.,TRBJ1-5,TRBV15,.,15,TGTGCCACCAGCAGAGATTTTCAGGATAATCAGCCCCAGCATTTT,CATSRDFQDNQPQHF
.,TRBJ1-1,TRBV30,.,11,TGTGCCTGGAGCGCCGACGGTGAAGCTTTCTTT,CAWSADGEAFF
.,TRBJ1-5,TRBV12-3/TRBV12-4,.,13,TGTGCCAGCAGTTTAAGTGAAAATCAGCCCCAGCATTTT,CASSLSENQPQHF
.,TRBJ1-2,TRBV3-1/TRBV3-2,.,12,TGTGCCAGCAGCCTCGCTTATAGGGGCTACACCTTC,CASSLAYRGYTF
.,TRBJ2-1,TRBV3-1/TRBV3-2,.,13,TGTGCCAGCAGCCAAGCCACCTACAATGAGCAGTTCTTC,CASSQATYNEQFF
few,TRBJ2-5,TRBV24-1,.,15,TGTGCCACCAGTGAAGTCCGGGGTCCCCAAGAGACCCAGTACTTC,CATSEVRGPQETQYF
.,TRBJ2-7,TRBV14,.,14,TGTGCCAGCAGCCAAGTGGGCAGCTCCTACGAGCAGTACTTC,CASSQVGSSYEQYF
.,TRBJ2-7,TRBV6-1,.,13,TGTGCCAGCAGTGAAGAACAGGGCTACGAGCAGTACTTC,CASSEEQGYEQYF
.,TRBJ2-7,TRBV28,.,14,TGTGCCAGCAGTTCCAGACAGGAGGGGAGCAAGCAGTACTTC,CASSSRQEGSKQYF
.,TRBJ1-1,TRBV5-1,.,15,TGCGCCAGCTCCCAAGTAGTATCCATGAACACTGAAGCTTTCTTT,CASSQVVSMNTEAFF
.,TRBJ1-1,TRBV7-2,.,16,TGTGCCAGCACCCACCCGTCGAACAGTCGGTACACTGAAGCTTTCTTT,CASTHPSNSRYTEAFF
.,TRBJ2-7,TRBV27,.,11,TGTGCCAGCAGTCACCTCTACGAGCAGTACTTC,CASSHLYEQYF
.,TRBJ1-1,TRBV10-2,TRBD1,14,TGCGCCAGCAGTGATCCGGGACAGGGGGCGCGAGCTTTCTTT,CASSDPGQGARAFF